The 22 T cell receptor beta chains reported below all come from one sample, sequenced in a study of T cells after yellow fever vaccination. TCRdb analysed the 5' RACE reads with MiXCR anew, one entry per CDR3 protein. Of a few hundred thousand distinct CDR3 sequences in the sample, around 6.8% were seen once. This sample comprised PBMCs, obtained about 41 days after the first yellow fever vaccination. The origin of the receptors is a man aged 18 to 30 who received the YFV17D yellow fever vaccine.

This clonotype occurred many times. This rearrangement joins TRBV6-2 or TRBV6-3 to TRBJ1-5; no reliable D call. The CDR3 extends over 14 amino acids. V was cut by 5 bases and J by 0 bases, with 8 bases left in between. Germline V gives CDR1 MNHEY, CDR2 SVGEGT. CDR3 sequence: CASSTQNSNQPQHF. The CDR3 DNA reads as TGTGCCAGCAGTACACAGAATAGCAATCAGCCCCAGCATTTT.

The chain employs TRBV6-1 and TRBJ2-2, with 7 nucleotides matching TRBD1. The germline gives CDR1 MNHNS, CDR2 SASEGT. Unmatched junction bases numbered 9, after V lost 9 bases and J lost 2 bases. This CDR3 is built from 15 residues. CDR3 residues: CASWGQPRNTGELFF. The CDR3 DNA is TGTGCCAGTTGGGGACAGCCTCGAAACACCGGGGAGCTGTTTTTT.

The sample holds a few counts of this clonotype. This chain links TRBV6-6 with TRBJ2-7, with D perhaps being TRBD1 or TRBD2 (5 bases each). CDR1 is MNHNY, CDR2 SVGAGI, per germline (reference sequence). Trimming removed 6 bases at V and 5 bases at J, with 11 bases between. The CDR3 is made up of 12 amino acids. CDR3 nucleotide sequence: TGTGCCAGCAGAAACCTGGGACACGAGCAGTACGTC. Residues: CASRNLGHEQYV.

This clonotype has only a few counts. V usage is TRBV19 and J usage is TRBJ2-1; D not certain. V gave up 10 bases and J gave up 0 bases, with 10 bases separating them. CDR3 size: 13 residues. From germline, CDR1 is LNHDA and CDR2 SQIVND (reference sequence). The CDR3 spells CATLSSSYNEQFF. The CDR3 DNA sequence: TGTGCCACCCTGAGTAGCTCCTACAATGAGCAGTTCTTC.

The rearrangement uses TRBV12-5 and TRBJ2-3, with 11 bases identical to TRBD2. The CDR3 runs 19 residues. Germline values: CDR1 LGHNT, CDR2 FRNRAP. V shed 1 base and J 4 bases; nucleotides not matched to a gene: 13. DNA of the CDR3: TGTGCTAGTGGTTTGGCCTATGTCACACTAGCGGGGGTCTCAGATACGCAGTATTTT. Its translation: CASGLAYVTLAGVSDTQYF.

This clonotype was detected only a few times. The DNA of the CDR3 is TGTGCCAGCTCACCTGCCAGTGGGGAGACCCAGTACTTC. It encodes CASSPASGETQYF. The chain carries TRBV18 and TRBJ2-5; D ambiguous. The CDR3 spans 13 residues. V was shortened by 3 bases and J by 5 bases, with 10 bases between the two germline ends. CDR1 KGHSH and CDR2 LQKENI come from the germline V gene.

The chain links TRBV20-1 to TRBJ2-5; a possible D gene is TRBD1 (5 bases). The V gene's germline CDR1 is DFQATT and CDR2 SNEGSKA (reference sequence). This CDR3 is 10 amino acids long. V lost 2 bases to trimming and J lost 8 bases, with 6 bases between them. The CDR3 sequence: CSARRGTQYF. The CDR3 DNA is TGCAGTGCTAGAAGGGGCACCCAGTACTTC.

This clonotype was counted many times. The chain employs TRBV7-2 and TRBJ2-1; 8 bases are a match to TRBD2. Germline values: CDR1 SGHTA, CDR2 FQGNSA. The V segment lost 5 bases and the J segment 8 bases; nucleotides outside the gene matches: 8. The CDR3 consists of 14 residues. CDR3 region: CASSRGLASDEQFF. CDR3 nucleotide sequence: TGTGCCAGCAGCCGAGGACTAGCCAGCGATGAGCAGTTCTTC.

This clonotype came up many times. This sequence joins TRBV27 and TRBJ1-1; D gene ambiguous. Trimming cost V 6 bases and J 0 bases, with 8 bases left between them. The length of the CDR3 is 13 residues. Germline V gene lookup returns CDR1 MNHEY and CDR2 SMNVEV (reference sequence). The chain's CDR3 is CASRERMNTEAFF. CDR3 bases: TGTGCCAGCAGGGAGAGAATGAACACTGAAGCTTTCTTT.

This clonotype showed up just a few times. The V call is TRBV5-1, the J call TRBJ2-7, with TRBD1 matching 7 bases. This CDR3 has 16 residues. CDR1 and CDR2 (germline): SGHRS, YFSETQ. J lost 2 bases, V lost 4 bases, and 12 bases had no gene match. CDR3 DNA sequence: TGCGCCAGCAGCGTTGACCGACAGGGATTGACCTACGAGCAGTACTTC. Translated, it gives CASSVDRQGLTYEQYF. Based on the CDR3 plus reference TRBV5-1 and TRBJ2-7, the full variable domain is KAGVTQTPRYLIKTRGQQVTLSCSPISGHRSVSWYQQTPGQGLQFLFEYFSETQRNKGNFPGRFSGRQFSNSRSEMNVSTLELGDSALYLCASSVDRQGLTYEQYFGPGTRLTVT.

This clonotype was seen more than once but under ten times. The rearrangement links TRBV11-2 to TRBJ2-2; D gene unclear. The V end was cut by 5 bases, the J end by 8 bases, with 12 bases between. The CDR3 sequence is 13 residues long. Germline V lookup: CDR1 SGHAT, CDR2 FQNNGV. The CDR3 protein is CASSLTNGGELFF. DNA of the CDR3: TGTGCCAGCAGCCTCACCAATGGGGGGGAGCTGTTTTTT.

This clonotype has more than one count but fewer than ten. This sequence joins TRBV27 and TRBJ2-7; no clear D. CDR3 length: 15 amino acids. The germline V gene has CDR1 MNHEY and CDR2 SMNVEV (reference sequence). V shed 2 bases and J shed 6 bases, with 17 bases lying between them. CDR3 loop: CASSLRVGPTSEQYF. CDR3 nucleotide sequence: TGTGCCAGCAGTTTACGGGTAGGCCCCACGTCCGAGCAGTACTTC.

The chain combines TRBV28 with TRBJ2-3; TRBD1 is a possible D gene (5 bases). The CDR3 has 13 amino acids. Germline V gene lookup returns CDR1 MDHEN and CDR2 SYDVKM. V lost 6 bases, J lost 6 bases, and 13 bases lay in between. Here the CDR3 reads CASSLMTADTQYF. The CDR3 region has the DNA TGTGCCAGCAGCCTAATGACAGCGGATACGCAGTATTTT.

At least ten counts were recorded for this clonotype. CDR3 in DNA: TGTGCCACCAGAACAGGGGGAATGGAGACCCAGTACTTC. It yields the protein CATRTGGMETQYF. J is TRBJ2-5 and V is TRBV10-3, with 8 bases identical to TRBD1. V shed 10 bases and J 5 bases; nucleotides not matched to a gene: 9. Germline values: CDR1 ENHRY, CDR2 SYGVKD. The CDR3 length is 13 residues.

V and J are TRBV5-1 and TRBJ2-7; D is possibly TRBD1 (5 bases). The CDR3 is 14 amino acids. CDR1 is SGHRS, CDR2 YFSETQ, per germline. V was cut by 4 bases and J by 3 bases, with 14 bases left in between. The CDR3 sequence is CASSLTTEYYEQYF. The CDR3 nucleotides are TGCGCCAGCAGCCTAACGACAGAGTACTACGAGCAGTACTTC.

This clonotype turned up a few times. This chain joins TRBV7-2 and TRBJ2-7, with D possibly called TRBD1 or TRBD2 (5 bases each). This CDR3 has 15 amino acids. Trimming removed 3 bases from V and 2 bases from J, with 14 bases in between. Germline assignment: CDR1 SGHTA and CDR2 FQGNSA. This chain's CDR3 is CASSFLVGDPYEQYF. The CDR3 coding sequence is TGTGCCAGCAGCTTTTTGGTAGGGGACCCCTACGAGCAGTACTTC.

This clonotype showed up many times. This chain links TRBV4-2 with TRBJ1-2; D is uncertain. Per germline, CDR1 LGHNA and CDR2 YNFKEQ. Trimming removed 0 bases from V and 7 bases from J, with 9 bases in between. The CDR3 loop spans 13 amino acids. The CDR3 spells CASSQDNWFGYTF. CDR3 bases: TGTGCCAGCAGCCAAGATAATTGGTTTGGCTACACCTTC.

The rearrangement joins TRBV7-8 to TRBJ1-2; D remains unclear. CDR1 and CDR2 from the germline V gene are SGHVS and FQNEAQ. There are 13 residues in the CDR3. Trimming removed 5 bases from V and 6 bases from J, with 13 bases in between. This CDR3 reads CASSHPVANGYTF. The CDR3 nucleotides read TGTGCCAGCAGCCACCCCGTGGCGAATGGCTACACCTTC.

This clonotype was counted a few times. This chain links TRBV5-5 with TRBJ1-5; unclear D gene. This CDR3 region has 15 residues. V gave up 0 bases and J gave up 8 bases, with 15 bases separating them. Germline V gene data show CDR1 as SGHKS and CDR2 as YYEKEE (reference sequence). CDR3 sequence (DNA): TGTGCCAGCAGCTTGGAAGGAAGGGATTGGGAGCCCCAGCATTTT. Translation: CASSLEGRDWEPQHF.

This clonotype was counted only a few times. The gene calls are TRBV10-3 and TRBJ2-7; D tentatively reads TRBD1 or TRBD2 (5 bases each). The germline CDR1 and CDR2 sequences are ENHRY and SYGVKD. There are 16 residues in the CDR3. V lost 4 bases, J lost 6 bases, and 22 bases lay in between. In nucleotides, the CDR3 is TGTGCCATCAGTGGGGGGACGAATGGAAAGTCGGGCGAGCAGTACTTC. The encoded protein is CAISGGTNGKSGEQYF.

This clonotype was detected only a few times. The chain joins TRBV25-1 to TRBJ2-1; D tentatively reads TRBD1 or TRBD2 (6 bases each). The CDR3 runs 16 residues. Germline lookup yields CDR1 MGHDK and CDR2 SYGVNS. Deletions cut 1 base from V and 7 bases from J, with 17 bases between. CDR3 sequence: CASSESVAGGKNEQFF. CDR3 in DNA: TGTGCCAGCAGTGAATCGGTAGCCGGGGGCAAGAATGAGCAGTTCTTC.

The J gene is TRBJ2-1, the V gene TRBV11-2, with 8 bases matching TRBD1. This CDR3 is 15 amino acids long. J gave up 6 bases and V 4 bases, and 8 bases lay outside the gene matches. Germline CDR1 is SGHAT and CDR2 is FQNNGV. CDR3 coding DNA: TGTGCCAGCAGCTACGGACAGGGAAATTCCAATGAGCAGTTCTTC. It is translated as CASSYGQGNSNEQFF.